This T cell receptor (beta chain) derives from a study of a mutant IDH1 vaccine in newly diagnosed glioma. Regarding time point: week 11, during vaccination. Topical imiquimod was applied with each vaccine dose, which held 300 ug of mutant IDH1 20-mer peptide. About this clone: What it recognizes is unknown.

Repertoires were generated with immunoSEQ multiplex PCR, while TCRdb's copy carries only in-frame clones and drops some. The profile covers 120,000 or so clones, with about four fifths appearing a single time and under 7% taken by the ten largest. This material consisted of PBMCs, taken from a glioma patient whose treatment included an IDH1 peptide vaccine. This TCR was sampled from a man aged 40-49 years with glioma.

The CDR3 DNA reads TGTGCAAGCCTCCAGGACAACAATCAGCCCCAGCATTTT. Protein sequence: CASLQDNNQPQHF. V is TRBV28 and J is TRBJ1-5, with a possible D match to TRBD1 (5 bases). Germline loops: CDR1 MDHEN, CDR2 SYDVKM. This CDR3 is 13 amino acids long.